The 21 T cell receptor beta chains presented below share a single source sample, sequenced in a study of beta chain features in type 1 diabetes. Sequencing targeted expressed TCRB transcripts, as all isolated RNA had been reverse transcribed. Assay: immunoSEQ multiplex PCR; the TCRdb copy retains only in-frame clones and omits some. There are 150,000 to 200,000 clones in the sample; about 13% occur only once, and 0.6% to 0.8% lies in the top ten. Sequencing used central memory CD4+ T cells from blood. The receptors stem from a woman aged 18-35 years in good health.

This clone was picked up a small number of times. As DNA, the CDR3 is TGTGCCAGCATCGGGGGGGGCTATTTCAGCAACACTGAAGCTTTCTTT. Amino acid sequence: CASIGGGYFSNTEAFF. The chain recombines TRBV28 with TRBJ1-1; D may be TRBD1 (6 bases). Germline loops: CDR1 MDHEN, CDR2 SYDVKM. Trimming took 7 bases from V and 2 from J, leaving 20 bases between them. CDR3 length equals 16 residues.

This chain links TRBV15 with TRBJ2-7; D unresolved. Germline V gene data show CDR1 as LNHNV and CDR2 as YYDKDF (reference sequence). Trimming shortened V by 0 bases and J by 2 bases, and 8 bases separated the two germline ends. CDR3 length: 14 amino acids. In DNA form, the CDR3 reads TGTGCCACCAGCAGAGATAGTACAGCCTACGAGCAGTACTTC. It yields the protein CATSRDSTAYEQYF.

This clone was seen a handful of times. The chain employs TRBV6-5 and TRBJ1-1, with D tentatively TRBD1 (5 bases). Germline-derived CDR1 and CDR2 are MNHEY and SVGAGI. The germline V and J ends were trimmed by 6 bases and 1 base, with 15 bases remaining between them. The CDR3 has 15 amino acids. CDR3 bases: TGTGCCAGCAGCACGGGGGGTTGGAGGAACACTGAAGCTTTCTTT. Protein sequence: CASSTGGWRNTEAFF.

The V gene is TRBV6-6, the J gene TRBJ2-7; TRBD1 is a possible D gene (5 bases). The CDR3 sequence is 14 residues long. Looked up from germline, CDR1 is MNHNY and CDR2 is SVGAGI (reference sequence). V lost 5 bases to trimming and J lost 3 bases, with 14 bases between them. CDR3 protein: CASSRPDINYEQYF. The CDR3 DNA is TGTGCCAGCAGTAGGCCGGACATTAACTACGAGCAGTACTTC.

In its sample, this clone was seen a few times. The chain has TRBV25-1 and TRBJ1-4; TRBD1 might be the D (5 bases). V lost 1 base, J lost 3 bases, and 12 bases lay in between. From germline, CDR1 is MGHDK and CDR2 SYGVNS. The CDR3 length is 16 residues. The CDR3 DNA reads TGTGCCAGCAGTGAATGGGGGGGATCGGCTAATGAAAAACTGTTTTTT. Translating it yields CASSEWGGSANEKLFF.

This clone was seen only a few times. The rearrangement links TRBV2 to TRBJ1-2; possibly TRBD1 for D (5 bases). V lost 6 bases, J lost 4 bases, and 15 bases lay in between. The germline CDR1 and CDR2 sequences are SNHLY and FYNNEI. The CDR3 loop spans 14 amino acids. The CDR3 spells CASRYRFMSYGYTF. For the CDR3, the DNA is TGTGCCAGCAGATACAGGTTTATGAGCTATGGCTACACCTTC.

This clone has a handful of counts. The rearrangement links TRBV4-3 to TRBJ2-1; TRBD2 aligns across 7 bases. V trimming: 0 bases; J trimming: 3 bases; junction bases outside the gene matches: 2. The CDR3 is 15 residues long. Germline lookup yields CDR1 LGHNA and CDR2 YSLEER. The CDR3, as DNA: TGCGCCAGCAGCCAAGATGAGCGGGGCTACAATGAGCAGTTCTTC. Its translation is CASSQDERGYNEQFF.

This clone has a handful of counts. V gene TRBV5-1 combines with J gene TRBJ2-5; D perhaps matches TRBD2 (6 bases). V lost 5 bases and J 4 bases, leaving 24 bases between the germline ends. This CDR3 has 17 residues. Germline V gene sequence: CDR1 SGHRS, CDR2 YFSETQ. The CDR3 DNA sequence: TGCGCCAGCAGGGATCGAGGAGGGCAACCTAATCGAGAGACCCAGTACTTC. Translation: CASRDRGGQPNRETQYF.

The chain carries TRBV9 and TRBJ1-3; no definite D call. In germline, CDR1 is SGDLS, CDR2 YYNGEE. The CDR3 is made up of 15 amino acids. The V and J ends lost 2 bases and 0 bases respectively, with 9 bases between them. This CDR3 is CASSVEPGSGNTIYF. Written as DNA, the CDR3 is TGTGCCAGCAGCGTTGAGCCAGGCTCTGGAAACACCATATATTTT.

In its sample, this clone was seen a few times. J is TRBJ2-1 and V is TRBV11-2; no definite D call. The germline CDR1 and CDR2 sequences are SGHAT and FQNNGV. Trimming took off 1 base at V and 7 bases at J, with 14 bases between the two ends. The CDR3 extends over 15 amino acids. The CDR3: CASSLGGYLRNEQFF. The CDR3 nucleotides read TGTGCCAGCAGCTTAGGCGGTTACCTTAGGAATGAGCAGTTCTTC.

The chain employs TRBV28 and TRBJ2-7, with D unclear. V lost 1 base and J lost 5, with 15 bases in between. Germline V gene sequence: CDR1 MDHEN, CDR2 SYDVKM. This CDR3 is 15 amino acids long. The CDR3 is CASSLLGEGPNEQYF. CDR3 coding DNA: TGTGCCAGCAGTTTATTAGGAGAAGGCCCAAACGAGCAGTACTTC.

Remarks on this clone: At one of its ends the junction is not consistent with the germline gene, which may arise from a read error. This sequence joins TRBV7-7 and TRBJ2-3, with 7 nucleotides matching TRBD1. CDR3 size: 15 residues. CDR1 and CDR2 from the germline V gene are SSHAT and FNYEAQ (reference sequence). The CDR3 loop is CASSPRQGSTDTQYF. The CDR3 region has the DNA TGTGCTAGCAGCCCCCGACAGGGATCCACAGATACGCAGTATTTT. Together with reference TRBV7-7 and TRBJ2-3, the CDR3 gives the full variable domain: GAGVSQSPRYKVTKRGQDVTLRCDPISSHATLYWYQQALGQGPEFLTYFNYEAQPDKSGLPSDRFSAERPEGSISTLTIQRTEQRDSAMYRCASSPRQGSTDTQYFGPGTRLTVL.

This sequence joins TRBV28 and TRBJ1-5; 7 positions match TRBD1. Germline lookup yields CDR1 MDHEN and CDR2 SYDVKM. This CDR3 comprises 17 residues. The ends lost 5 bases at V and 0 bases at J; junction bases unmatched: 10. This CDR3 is CASSVHRDSISNQPQHF. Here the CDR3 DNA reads TGTGCCAGCAGTGTTCACCGGGACAGTATTAGCAATCAGCCCCAGCATTTT.

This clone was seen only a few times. The CDR3 protein is CASSHQREGRDEQYF. For the CDR3, the DNA is TGTGCCAGCAGTCACCAGCGGGAGGGCCGTGACGAGCAGTACTTC. This rearrangement joins TRBV6-5 to TRBJ2-7, with TRBD2 matching over 10 bases. Germline V lookup: CDR1 MNHEY, CDR2 SVGAGI. The trim removed 5 bases at V and 5 bases at J, leaving 9 bases unmatched. This CDR3 has 15 amino acids.

The CDR3, as DNA: TGTGCCAGCAGCCCGAACGGACTAGCGGGAGGGCGTAGAGATGAGCAGTTCTTC. It encodes CASSPNGLAGGRRDEQFF. The gene calls are TRBV11-2 and TRBJ2-1; 15 bases fit TRBD2. The CDR3 contains 18 residues. The germline V gene encodes CDR1 SGHAT and CDR2 FQNNGV. The V and J ends lost 5 bases and 8 bases, in that order; junction bases with no gene match: 13.

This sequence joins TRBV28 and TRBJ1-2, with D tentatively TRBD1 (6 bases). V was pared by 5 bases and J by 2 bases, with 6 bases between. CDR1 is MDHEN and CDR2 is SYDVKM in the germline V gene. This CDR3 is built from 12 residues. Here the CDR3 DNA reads TGTGCCAGCAGTGGGACAAACTATGGCTACACCTTC. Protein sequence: CASSGTNYGYTF.

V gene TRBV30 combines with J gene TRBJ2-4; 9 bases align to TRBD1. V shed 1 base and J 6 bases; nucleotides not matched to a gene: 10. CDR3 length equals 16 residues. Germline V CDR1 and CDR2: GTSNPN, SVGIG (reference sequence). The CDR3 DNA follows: TGTGCCTGGAGTGGTTTCAGGACAGGGGAAAGAAACATTCAGTACTTC. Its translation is CAWSGFRTGERNIQYF. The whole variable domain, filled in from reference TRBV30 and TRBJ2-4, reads SQTIHQWPATLVQPVGSPLSLECTVEGTSNPNLYWYRQAAGRGLQLLFYSVGIGQISSEVPQNLSASRPQDRQFILSSKKLLLSDSGFYLCAWSGFRTGERNIQYFGAGTRLSVL.

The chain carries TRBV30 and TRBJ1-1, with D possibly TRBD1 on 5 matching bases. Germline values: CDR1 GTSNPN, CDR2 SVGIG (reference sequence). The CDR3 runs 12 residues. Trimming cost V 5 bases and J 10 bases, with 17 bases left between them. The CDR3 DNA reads TGTGCCTGGGGGGTCTCGGCCGGGGGAGCTTTCTTT. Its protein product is CAWGVSAGGAFF.

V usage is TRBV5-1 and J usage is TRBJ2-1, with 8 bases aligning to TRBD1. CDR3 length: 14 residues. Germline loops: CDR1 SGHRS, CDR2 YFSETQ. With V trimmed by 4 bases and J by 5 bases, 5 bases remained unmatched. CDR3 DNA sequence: TGCGCCAGCAGCAGGGGACAGGCTAACAATGAGCAGTTCTTC. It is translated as CASSRGQANNEQFF.

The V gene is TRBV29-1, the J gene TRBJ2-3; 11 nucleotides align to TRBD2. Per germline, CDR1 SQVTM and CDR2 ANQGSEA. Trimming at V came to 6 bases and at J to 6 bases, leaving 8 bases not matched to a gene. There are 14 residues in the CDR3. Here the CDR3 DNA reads TGCAGCGTAGGTTCTAGCGGGAGGTGGGATACGCAGTATTTT. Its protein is CSVGSSGRWDTQYF.

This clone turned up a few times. The CDR3 region has the DNA TGCGCCAGCATTGGTGCGAGTCCCAAAAACATTCAGTACTTC. Translated, it gives CASIGASPKNIQYF. The J gene is TRBJ2-4, the V gene TRBV10-1; D remains unclear. Germline V gene sequence: CDR1 WNHNN, CDR2 SYGVQD (reference sequence). Trimming removed 7 bases at V and 2 bases at J, with 12 bases between. This CDR3 is 14 amino acids long.